This T cell receptor beta chain came from a study of identical twins. Study-wide results and caveats: Abundant beta clonotypes from cord blood had fewer insertions, unlike memory repertoires, which showed none.

This clonotype appeared a few times. Its antigen is not identified. CDR3 length: 11 residues. Per the germline V gene, CDR1 is DFQATT and CDR2 is SNEGSKA (reference sequence). V gave up 6 bases and J gave up 4 bases, with 7 bases separating them. From the 5' RACE reads, TCRdb called clonotypes with MiXCR, one entry per CDR3 protein. The profile shows about 470,000 distinct CDR3 sequences, approximately 24% of them singletons. These data were also filed under a second study, of T cells expressing NK-cell markers. That study adds: Only alpha-beta TCR T cells were sorted in several experiments, using an anti-gamma-delta TCR antibody. Of the CD8+ T cells in over five donors, roughly 1.0-7.5% belonged to dominant NKG2C+ clonotypes. The CD3+CD56-NKG2C+ fraction of a few donors was also led by these clonotypes.

The rearrangement joins TRBV20-1 to TRBJ2-1; D is unclear. Sequenced input: CD4+ T cells sorted from blood. This clonotype originated in a woman between 18 and 30 years old in good health. The DNA of the CDR3 is TGCAGTGCCAAGTTGTACAATGAGCAGTTCTTC. It specifies CSAKLYNEQFF.